The 21 T cell receptor beta chains listed next were all sequenced from one sample in a study of blood T cell repertoires in COVID-19. Method: immunoSEQ multiplex PCR; TCRdb's copy keeps in-frame clones and lacks some. This sample carries some 170,000 clones, around four fifths of them seen once, and the ten largest clones take around 2.7%. Input material: peripheral blood. The origin of the receptors is a man between 70 and 80 years old with acute or convalescent COVID-19.

V and J are TRBV7-8 and TRBJ2-7, with D unresolved. In germline, CDR1 is SGHVS, CDR2 FQNEAQ. This CDR3 contains 15 residues. The V and J ends lost 4 bases and 3 bases respectively, with 16 bases between them. The CDR3 DNA sequence: TGTGCCAGCAGCTACGCAGATGGTCCTGTCTACGAGCAGTACTTC. It translates to CASSYADGPVYEQYF.

This clone has only a few counts. V and J are TRBV2 and TRBJ1-5; D gene uncertain. There are 12 residues in the CDR3. V lost 0 bases and J 5 bases, leaving 2 bases between the germline ends. In germline, CDR1 is SNHLY, CDR2 FYNNEI. CDR3 DNA: TGTGCCAGCAGTGAAGCCTATCAGCCCCAGCATTTT. It translates to CASSEAYQPQHF.

This chain connects TRBV6-2 or TRBV6-3 to TRBJ2-5; 9 nucleotides agree with TRBD1. Unmatched junction bases numbered 10, after V lost 6 bases and J lost 5 bases. The CDR3 is 15 residues long. Germline V gene data show CDR1 as MNHEY and CDR2 as SVGEGT. The CDR3 region is CASSLPGQGGETQYF. CDR3 nucleotides: TGTGCCAGCAGCCTTCCGGGACAGGGAGGCGAGACCCAGTACTTC.

The rearrangement joins TRBV9 to TRBJ2-1, with D possibly matching TRBD2 (6 bases). The CDR3 consists of 16 residues. Trimming shortened V by 2 bases and J by 4 bases, and 16 bases separated the two germline ends. From germline, CDR1 is SGDLS and CDR2 YYNGEE. The CDR3 reads CASSVSGLALYNEQFF. The CDR3 bases are TGTGCCAGCAGCGTGAGTGGTCTAGCGCTTTACAATGAGCAGTTCTTC.

The chain couples TRBV3-1 (or the pseudogene TRBV3-2) to TRBJ1-4; TRBD1 matches 9 bases. The V gene end was trimmed by 3 bases and the J gene end by 7 bases; junction bases not matched to a gene: 6. This CDR3 spans 15 amino acids. From germline, CDR1 is LGHDT and CDR2 YNNKEL (reference sequence). CDR3: CASSQITGGREKLFF. The CDR3 DNA reads as TGTGCCAGCAGCCAGATTACAGGGGGCCGTGAAAAACTGTTTTTT.

The rearrangement uses TRBV7-2 and TRBJ2-3, with TRBD2 matching over 9 bases. The CDR3 contains 15 residues. V was pared by 5 bases and J by 7 bases, with 10 bases of the junction left unmatched. Per germline, CDR1 SGHTA and CDR2 FQGNSA. The DNA of the CDR3 is TGTGCCAGCAGCACTTCTAGCGGGGTTCTGTATACGCAGTATTTT. Its translation is CASSTSSGVLYTQYF. The full variable domain, with the rest looked up from reference TRBV7-2 and TRBJ2-3, is GAGVSQSPSNKVTEKGKDVELRCDPISGHTALYWYRQSLGQGLEFLIYFQGNSAPDKSGLPSDRFSAERTGGSVSTLTIQRTQQEDSAVYLCASSTSSGVLYTQYFGPGTRLTVL.

The J gene is TRBJ1-4, the V gene TRBV21-1. TRBV21-1 is an annotated pseudogene. The CDR3 has 14 amino acids. This CDR3 is CASSKEREIEKLFF. As DNA, the CDR3 is TGTGCCAGCAGCAAAGAGAGGGAGATTGAAAAACTGTTTTTT.

CDR3 bases: TGTGCCAGCAGTGAACCAGGGATCGCTAACTATGGCTACACCTTC. Its protein product is CASSEPGIANYGYTF. V gene TRBV2 combines with J gene TRBJ1-2; D is perhaps TRBD1 (5 bases). This CDR3 contains 15 residues. The ends were cut back, 2 bases at V and 0 bases at J, with 10 bases in the middle. Germline V CDR1 and CDR2: SNHLY, FYNNEI.

The gene calls are TRBV7-9 and TRBJ2-7; 8 bases match TRBD2. V dropped 5 bases and J dropped 0; count of bases not matched to a gene: 15. CDR1 and CDR2 from the germline V gene are SEHNR and FQNEAQ (reference sequence). CDR3 length: 18 amino acids. The CDR3: CASSQPSGGGPSSYEQYF. The DNA for the CDR3 is TGTGCCAGCAGCCAACCCTCCGGGGGGGGCCCGAGCTCCTACGAGCAGTACTTC.

The rearrangement joins TRBV6-6 to TRBJ1-1; D is perhaps TRBD1 (5 bases). V was trimmed by 6 bases and J by 11 bases, leaving 16 bases between them. The CDR3 totals 12 residues. The germline gives CDR1 MNHNY, CDR2 SVGAGI (reference sequence). The CDR3 DNA follows: TGTGCCAGCAGCAAGGGGTCAGGCGAGGCTTTCTTT. Translation: CASSKGSGEAFF.

The chain recombines TRBV18 with TRBJ2-1, with 10 bases lining up with TRBD2. V gave up 4 bases and J gave up 0 bases; unmatched junction bases: 12. This CDR3 has 19 residues. Germline V lookup: CDR1 KGHSH, CDR2 LQKENI. The CDR3 nucleotides read TGTGCCAGCTCACTGTCGCTAGCGGGAGCCCCAAGCTCCTACAATGAGCAGTTCTTC. Encoded protein: CASSLSLAGAPSSYNEQFF.

This clone occurred once. The rearrangement uses TRBV6-5 and TRBJ1-4; the D is unclear. Germline V gene sequence: CDR1 MNHEY, CDR2 SVGAGI. V shed 4 bases and J shed 4 bases, with 10 bases lying between them. This CDR3 region has 14 residues. CDR3 bases: TGTGCCAGCAGTTTTCAGGTCCGTAATGAAAAACTGTTTTTT. Protein sequence: CASSFQVRNEKLFF.

The CDR3 nucleotides are TGTGCCAGCAGCCTCTACTTGACTAGCGGGAGCACAGATACGCAGTATTTT. Translating it yields CASSLYLTSGSTDTQYF. V and J are TRBV14 and TRBJ2-3; 10 positions match TRBD2. The V segment lost 4 bases and the J segment 0 bases; nucleotides outside the gene matches: 7. Germline V lookup: CDR1 SGHDN, CDR2 FVKESK. The CDR3 loop spans 17 amino acids.

V gene TRBV19 combines with J gene TRBJ2-3; the D gene is possibly TRBD2 (7 bases). Germline CDR1 reads LNHDA; CDR2 reads SQIVND (reference sequence). V was pared by 0 bases and J by 2 bases, with 15 bases between. The CDR3 has 17 amino acids. The CDR3: CASSIDFAGASTDTQYF. CDR3 DNA: TGTGCCAGTAGTATAGATTTCGCGGGGGCCTCCACAGATACGCAGTATTTT.

J is TRBJ1-1 and V is TRBV5-5, with a weak D call TRBD1 (5 bases). Trimming removed 4 bases at V and 7 bases at J, with 11 bases between. CDR1 is SGHKS, CDR2 YYEKEE, per germline (reference sequence). The CDR3 sequence is 12 residues long. CDR3 in DNA: TGTGCCAGCAGCCACGGACAAGTTGAAGCTTTCTTT. Encoded protein: CASSHGQVEAFF.

The chain is built from TRBV6-6 and TRBJ1-3; TRBD1 aligns across 9 bases. Per the germline V gene, CDR1 is MNHNY and CDR2 is SVGAGI (reference sequence). This CDR3 comprises 15 residues. J gave up 3 bases and V 6 bases, and 6 bases lay outside the gene matches. The chain's CDR3 is CASRATGGSGNTIYF. CDR3 sequence (DNA): TGTGCCAGCAGAGCCACAGGGGGCAGTGGAAACACCATATATTTT.

The V gene is TRBV5-4, the J gene TRBJ2-7; 8 bases match TRBD2. This CDR3 is 16 amino acids long. V trimming: 4 bases; J trimming: 4 bases; junction bases outside the gene matches: 13. Germline CDR1 reads SGHNT; CDR2 reads YYREEE (reference sequence). In DNA, the CDR3 is TGTGCCAGCAGCAATTCCGGGGGGGCTACAGGTTACGAGCAGTACTTC. Translated: CASSNSGGATGYEQYF.

The chain recombines TRBV5-4 with TRBJ2-5, with 8 bases identical to TRBD2. Germline values: CDR1 SGHNT, CDR2 YYREEE (reference sequence). CDR3 size: 16 residues. V lost 0 bases, J lost 0 bases, and 4 bases stayed unmatched. The CDR3 here is CASSLGVSGNQETQYF. CDR3 DNA sequence: TGTGCCAGCAGCTTGGGAGTTAGCGGGAACCAAGAGACCCAGTACTTC. Variable domain in full (rest from reference TRBV5-4 and TRBJ2-5): ETGVTQSPTHLIKTRGQQVTLRCSSQSGHNTVSWYQQALGQGPQFIFQYYREEENGRGNFPPRFSGLQFPNYSSELNVNALELDDSALYLCASSLGVSGNQETQYFGPGTRLLVL.

The chain couples TRBV5-1 to TRBJ1-5; 7 bases align to TRBD1. Trimming cost V 5 bases and J 1 base; bases outside gene matches: 15. The CDR3 consists of 18 residues. Germline lookup yields CDR1 SGHRS and CDR2 YFSETQ. In nucleotides, the CDR3 is TGCGCCAGCAGAGGGACAGCTAGACGGAGACAAAGCAATCAGCCCCAGCATTTT. Encoded protein: CASRGTARRRQSNQPQHF. The entire variable domain, with the rest obtained from reference TRBV5-1 and TRBJ1-5, is as follows: KAGVTQTPRYLIKTRGQQVTLSCSPISGHRSVSWYQQTPGQGLQFLFEYFSETQRNKGNFPGRFSGRQFSNSRSEMNVSTLELGDSALYLCASRGTARRRQSNQPQHFGDGTRLSIL.

This clone was observed a few times. The rearrangement links TRBV5-1 to TRBJ1-1, with D possibly being TRBD1 (6 bases). This CDR3 has 14 amino acids. Germline values: CDR1 SGHRS, CDR2 YFSETQ. The V gene lost 0 bases and the J gene lost 0 bases, with 6 bases spanning the gap. The CDR3 DNA reads as TGCGCCAGCAGCTTGGACAGGGTGAACACTGAAGCTTTCTTT. Its protein product is CASSLDRVNTEAFF.

Points on this clone: Other DNA variants within this sample encode the same CDR3. The chain links TRBV6-5 to TRBJ2-7; 8 positions agree with TRBD2. CDR1 and CDR2 from the germline V gene are MNHEY and SVGAGI. The J segment lost 2 bases and the V segment lost 2 bases, leaving 2 bases of the junction unmatched. CDR3 length: 14 amino acids. The CDR3 is CASSYAGRAYEQYF. As DNA, the CDR3 is TGTGCCAGCAGTTACGCCGGGAGGGCCTACGAGCAGTACTTC.